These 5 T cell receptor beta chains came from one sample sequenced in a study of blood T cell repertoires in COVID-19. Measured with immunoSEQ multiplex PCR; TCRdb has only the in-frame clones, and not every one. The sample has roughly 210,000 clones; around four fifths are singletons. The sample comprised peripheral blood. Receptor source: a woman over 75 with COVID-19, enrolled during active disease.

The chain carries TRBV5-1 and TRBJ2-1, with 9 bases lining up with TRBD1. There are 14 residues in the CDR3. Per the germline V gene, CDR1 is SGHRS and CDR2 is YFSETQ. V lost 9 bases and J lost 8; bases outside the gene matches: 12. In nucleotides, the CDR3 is TGCGCCACCAATACAGGGGGCATTCTATATGAGCAGTTCTTC. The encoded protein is CATNTGGILYEQFF.

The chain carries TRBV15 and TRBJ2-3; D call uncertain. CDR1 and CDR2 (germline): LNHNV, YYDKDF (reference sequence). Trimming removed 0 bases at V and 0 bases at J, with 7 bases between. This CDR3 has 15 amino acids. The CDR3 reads CATSRDRSSTDTQYF. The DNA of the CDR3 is TGTGCCACCAGCAGAGATCGGTCTAGCACAGATACGCAGTATTTT.

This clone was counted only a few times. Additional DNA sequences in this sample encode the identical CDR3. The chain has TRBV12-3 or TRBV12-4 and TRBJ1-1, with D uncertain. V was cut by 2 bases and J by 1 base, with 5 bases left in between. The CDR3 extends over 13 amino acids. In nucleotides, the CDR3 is TGTGCCAGCAGTTTAACAGCGAACACTGAAGCTTTCTTT. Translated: CASSLTANTEAFF.

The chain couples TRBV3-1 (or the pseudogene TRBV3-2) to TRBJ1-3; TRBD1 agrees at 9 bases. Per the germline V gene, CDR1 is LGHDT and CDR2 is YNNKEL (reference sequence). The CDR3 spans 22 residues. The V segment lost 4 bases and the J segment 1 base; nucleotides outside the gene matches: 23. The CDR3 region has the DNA TGTGCCAGCAGCCCCACCCGGGACAGGGATCCCTTTCGCTTCGGATCTGGAAACACCATATATTTT. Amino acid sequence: CASSPTRDRDPFRFGSGNTIYF.

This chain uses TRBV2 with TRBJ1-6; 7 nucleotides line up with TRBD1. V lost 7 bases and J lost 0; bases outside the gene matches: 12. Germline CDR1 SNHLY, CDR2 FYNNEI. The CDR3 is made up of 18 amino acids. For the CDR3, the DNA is TGTGCCAGCACCCTGAGGGACAGCCTGAACTCCTATAATTCACCCCTCCACTTT. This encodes CASTLRDSLNSYNSPLHF.